These T cell receptor beta chains were read from a single sample in a study of shared clonotypes between healthy human individuals. Clones were read by immunoSEQ multiplex PCR, and TCRdb kept only the in-frame ones, dropping some. The sample contains 2.5 million or so clones, 90% to 95% of which appear only once. The source material was naive CD4+ T cells sorted from blood. All receptors derive from a young man in good health. The CDR3 runs from the conserved cysteine through the conserved F or W. D genes are given only for firm matches. Size is omitted from some rows. Given values are once, few, many or a class for expanded clones.

D,J,V,size,CDR3,DNA
TRBD1,TRBJ2-1,TRBV11-3,-,CASSSGGSTYNEQFF,TGTGCCAGCAGCTCAGGGGGTTCCACCTACAATGAGCAGTTCTTC
-,TRBJ1-1,TRBV18,-,CASSPLVEQGGTEAFF,TGTGCCAGCTCACCATTGGTCGAACAGGGAGGGACTGAAGCTTTCTTT
-,TRBJ2-7,TRBV28,-,CASRRAGTPLEQYF,TGTGCCAGCAGGAGGGCAGGGACCCCCCTCGAGCAGTACTTC
TRBD1,TRBJ1-2,TRBV6-5,once,CASSYWGQGADGYTF,TGTGCCAGCAGCTACTGGGGACAGGGGGCTGATGGCTACACCTTC
TRBD2,TRBJ2-7,TRBV6-1,-,CASSENSRLAGGSYEQYF,TGTGCCAGCAGTGAAAACTCAAGACTAGCGGGAGGGTCCTACGAGCAGTACTTC
-,TRBJ1-2,TRBV6-1,-,CASSVAGYGYTF,TGTGCCAGCAGTGTAGCAGGGTATGGCTACACCTTC
-,TRBJ2-7,TRBV2,few,CASSERGLTYEQYF,TGTGCCAGCAGTGAAAGGGGATTAACCTACGAGCAGTACTTC
-,TRBJ1-3,TRBV25-1,-,CASRSSGDGNTIYF,TGTGCCAGCAGAAGTTCGGGGGATGGAAACACCATATATTTT
-,TRBJ2-7,TRBV10-3,-,CAISDGASLYEQYF,TGTGCCATCAGTGACGGCGCCAGCCTCTACGAGCAGTACTTC
TRBD2,TRBJ2-3,TRBV2,-,CATRTSGGGDTQYF,TGTGCCACAAGGACTAGCGGGGGTGGGGATACGCAGTATTTT
TRBD1,TRBJ2-2,TRBV29-1,-,CSVDGQGRAGELFF,TGCAGCGTGGATGGACAGGGACGGGCCGGGGAGCTGTTTTTT
-,TRBJ1-2,TRBV6-1,once,CASSEISRANYGYTF,TGTGCCAGCAGTGAAATAAGCCGCGCGAACTATGGCTACACCTTC
TRBD2,TRBJ2-7,TRBV7-2,-,CASSPYRSAGGTYEQYF,TGTGCCAGCAGCCCTTATCGCTCAGCGGGAGGGACCTACGAGCAGTACTTC
-,TRBJ2-7,TRBV5-1,-,CASSLDRQAYEQYF,TGCGCCAGCAGCTTGGACCGACAAGCCTACGAGCAGTACTTC
-,TRBJ2-3,TRBV6-5,-,CASGRGKATDTQYF,TGTGCCAGCGGAAGGGGGAAGGCGACAGATACGCAGTATTTT
-,TRBJ1-4,TRBV20-1,few,CSPREEKLFF,TGCAGCCCCCGCGAGGAAAAACTGTTTTTT
-,TRBJ2-3,TRBV18,-,CASSGVSTDTQYF,TGTGCCAGCTCGGGCGTCAGCACAGATACGCAGTATTTT
-,TRBJ2-2,TRBV18,-,CASSPRNTNTGELFF,TGTGCCAGCTCACCACGCAATACGAACACCGGGGAGCTGTTTTTT
TRBD1,TRBJ1-6,TRBV7-6,-,CASSLADRGHSPLHF,TGTGCCAGCAGCTTAGCGGACAGGGGGCATTCACCCCTCCACTTT
-,TRBJ2-1,TRBV9,-,CASRDLTVDPYNEQFF,TGTGCCAGCAGGGATCTGACAGTGGACCCTTACAATGAGCAGTTCTTC
TRBD2,TRBJ2-3,TRBV5-1,-,CASSSGLATDTQYF,TGCGCCAGCAGCTCAGGACTAGCCACAGATACGCAGTATTTT
TRBD1,TRBJ1-2,TRBV6-5,-,CASRQTGDVGGYTF,TGTGCCAGCAGGCAGACAGGGGACGTGGGCGGCTACACCTTC
-,TRBJ1-6,TRBV28,few,CASSFRNSPLHF,TGTGCCAGCAGTTTCCGAAATTCACCCCTCCACTTT
-,TRBJ1-2,TRBV11-2,-,CASSPRTVSNYGYTF,TGTGCCAGCAGCCCACGGACCGTTTCGAACTATGGCTACACCTTC
TRBD1,TRBJ1-1,TRBV10-3,few,CATGQVRTEAFF,TGTGCCACCGGACAGGTACGAACTGAAGCTTTCTTT
-,TRBJ1-5,TRBV15,few,CATSRQAWQPQHF,TGTGCCACCAGCAGACAGGCTTGGCAGCCCCAGCATTTT
-,TRBJ1-4,TRBV27,-,CASSLKRGDELFF,TGTGCCAGCAGTTTAAAGCGAGGGGACGAACTGTTTTTT
-,TRBJ2-3,TRBV11-2,once,CASSPGGVGTDTQYF,TGTGCCAGCAGCCCCGGCGGGGTGGGCACAGATACGCAGTATTTT
TRBD2,TRBJ2-2,TRBV6-1,-,CASSVTSAKTGELFF,TGTGCCAGCAGTGTCACTAGCGCCAAAACCGGGGAGCTGTTTTTT
-,TRBJ2-1,TRBV19,-,CATGHPSSYNEQFF,TGTGCCACCGGACACCCGAGCTCCTACAATGAGCAGTTCTTC
-,TRBJ2-7,TRBV6-6,-,CASRTRVSYEQYF,TGTGCCAGCAGAACCAGGGTATCCTACGAGCAGTACTTC
-,TRBJ2-5,TRBV18,-,CASSPLSGAQETQYF,TGTGCCAGCTCACCACTGTCCGGGGCCCAAGAGACCCAGTACTTC
-,TRBJ2-1,TRBV11-3,-,CASSLYPNEQFF,TGTGCCAGCAGCTTATACCCCAATGAGCAGTTCTTC
TRBD1,TRBJ2-2,TRBV2,-,CASMRTGGSNTGELFF,TGTGCCAGCATGAGGACAGGGGGATCGAACACCGGGGAGCTGTTTTTT
TRBD2,TRBJ2-7,TRBV5-5,-,CASRGGTSDYEQYF,TGTGCCAGCAGAGGTGGGACTAGCGACTACGAGCAGTACTTC
-,TRBJ2-1,TRBV7-7,-,CATRLGVGNEQFF,TGTGCTACCCGGTTGGGCGTCGGCAATGAGCAGTTCTTC
TRBD1,TRBJ1-3,TRBV28,-,CASGNPQGASGNTIYF,TGTGCCAGCGGCAATCCTCAGGGGGCCTCAGGAAACACCATATATTTT
-,TRBJ1-1,TRBV28,-,CASSLERQGPPEAFF,TGTGCCAGCAGTTTAGAGCGGCAGGGTCCTCCTGAAGCTTTCTTT
TRBD1,TRBJ1-4,TRBV19,once,CASSSPGQNNEKLFF,TGTGCCAGTAGTTCACCGGGACAGAATAATGAAAAACTGTTTTTT
-,TRBJ2-5,TRBV5-6,-,CASSLQEGETQYF,TGTGCCAGCAGCTTGCAGGAGGGAGAGACCCAGTACTTC
-,TRBJ1-1,TRBV7-2,-,CASSLGSLNTEAFF,TGTGCCAGCAGCTTAGGGAGTCTGAACACTGAAGCTTTCTTT
-,TRBJ2-5,TRBV6-1,-,CASRGVGTQYF,TGTGCCAGCAGAGGCGTGGGGACCCAGTACTTC
-,TRBJ1-1,TRBV19,few,CASKDRPSAGEAFF,TGTGCCAGTAAGGATAGACCCTCGGCGGGTGAAGCTTTCTTT
TRBD1,TRBJ2-5,TRBV9,-,CASSDARQGIETQYF,TGTGCCAGCAGCGATGCGAGACAGGGGATAGAGACCCAGTACTTC
TRBD2,TRBJ2-2,TRBV2,-,CASSEAGLAVTGELFF,TGTGCCAGCAGTGAAGCAGGGCTAGCGGTCACCGGGGAGCTGTTTTTT
TRBD1,TRBJ2-7,TRBV6-1,-,CASSVQTGTYYEQYF,TGTGCCAGCAGTGTACAGACAGGGACCTACTACGAGCAGTACTTC
-,TRBJ2-5,TRBV6-6,-,CASSYGGNKGETQYF,TGTGCCAGCAGTTACGGGGGGAATAAGGGTGAGACCCAGTACTTC
TRBD1,TRBJ2-3,TRBV19,-,CASSAQGAFTDTQYF,TGTGCCAGTAGTGCACAGGGGGCGTTCACAGATACGCAGTATTTT
-,TRBJ2-7,TRBV18,-,CASSREREQYF,TGTGCCAGCTCACGAGAACGCGAGCAGTACTTC
TRBD1,TRBJ1-2,TRBV7-9,-,CASSLDRVSYGYTF,TGTGCCAGCAGCCTGGACAGGGTGTCCTATGGCTACACCTTC
TRBD2,TRBJ2-3,TRBV9,-,CASSAGGTSTDTQYF,TGTGCCAGCAGCGCCGGGGGGACTAGCACAGATACGCAGTATTTT
-,TRBJ2-2,TRBV6-6,-,CASRRTKNTGELFF,TGTGCCAGCAGGCGGACAAAGAACACCGGGGAGCTGTTTTTT
-,TRBJ1-5,TRBV6-6,-,CASSDLQGWSNQPQHF,TGTGCCAGCAGTGACTTACAGGGATGGTCGAATCAGCCCCAGCATTTT
TRBD1,TRBJ1-5,TRBV10-2,-,CASSGPGTASSSPQHF,TGCGCCAGCAGCGGACCCGGGACAGCCTCTTCAAGCCCCCAGCATTTT
-,TRBJ2-3,TRBV25-1,-,CASSDSLGADTQYF,TGTGCCAGCAGTGATTCTCTCGGGGCAGATACGCAGTATTTT
-,TRBJ1-2,TRBV30,-,CALVDINYGYTF,TGTGCACTCGTCGACATAAACTATGGCTACACCTTC
-,TRBJ1-4,TRBV27,-,CASSLLGIGEKLFF,TGTGCCAGCAGTTTATTGGGGATTGGGGAAAAACTGTTTTTT
-,TRBJ2-2,TRBV5-4,-,CASSLKGTGELFF,TGTGCCAGCAGCTTAAAGGGTACCGGGGAGCTGTTTTTT